A single sample is the source of the 9 T cell receptor beta chains below, sequenced in a study of low-dose radiotherapy and immunotherapy resistance in tumors. Noted time point: after trial treatment. This sample's treatment: LDRT plus nivolumab, ipilimumab, low-dose cyclophosphamide and aspirin (RACIN trial). Gene-specific TRAV and TRBV primers were used for first-strand cDNA, covering alpha and beta chains. The authors amplified TCRs for about 18 PCR cycles with a constant-region primer and a V-primer adapter. TCRdb itself ran the reads through MiXCR, one entry per CDR3 protein. There are about 58,000 distinct CDR3 sequences in the sample; about a quarter occur only once, and 6.5% to 7% lies in the top ten. Sample: PBMCs, taken after low-dose radiotherapy plus immunotherapy. These receptors all stem from a male donor with prostate cancer.

The sample holds many counts of this clonotype. This rearrangement joins TRBV28 to TRBJ2-1, with 10 nucleotides matching TRBD2. The CDR3 totals 16 residues. Germline lookup yields CDR1 MDHEN and CDR2 SYDVKM. The V and J ends lost 5 bases and 7 bases, in that order; junction bases with no gene match: 11. The CDR3 coding sequence is TGTGCCAGCAGTACCCGGGTAGCGGGAGGTCGGAATGAGCAGTTCTTC. Its protein product is CASSTRVAGGRNEQFF.

The CDR3 bases are TGTGCCAGCAGCGTAAGCGGGGGGAAAGACTACGAGCAGTACTTC. This translates into CASSVSGGKDYEQYF. The chain joins TRBV9 to TRBJ2-7; 9 bases are shared with TRBD2. The germline V gene encodes CDR1 SGDLS and CDR2 YYNGEE. Losses at the gene ends were 1 base for V and 3 bases for J; bases not matched to a gene: 5. The CDR3 extends over 15 amino acids.

This clonotype was seen a handful of times. The rearrangement uses TRBV15 and TRBJ1-5; no clear D. Germline V gives CDR1 LNHNV, CDR2 YYDKDF (reference sequence). The V end was cut by 3 bases, the J end by 2 bases, with 11 bases between. The CDR3 has 15 amino acids. The CDR3 sequence is CATSSRRGGNQPQHF. The CDR3 region has the DNA TGTGCCACCAGCAGTCGACGGGGAGGCAATCAGCCCCAGCATTTT.

V gene TRBV24-1 combines with J gene TRBJ1-2; D is unresolved. The CDR3 consists of 14 residues. Trimming pared 2 bases from V and 4 bases from J, leaving 10 bases between. Germline V gene data show CDR1 as KGHDR and CDR2 as SFDVKD. CDR3 bases: TGTGCCACCAGTGATTCCCCAGCCCTCTATGGCTACACCTTC. Translation gives CATSDSPALYGYTF.

At least ten counts were recorded for this clonotype. The rearrangement uses TRBV12-3 or TRBV12-4 and TRBJ2-1; either TRBD1 or TRBD2 may supply D (5 bases each). V was shortened by 5 bases and J by 0 bases, with 17 bases between the two germline ends. There are 17 residues in the CDR3. As DNA, the CDR3 is TGTGCCAGCAGTCCCGATCTGGGGGTTCCCTCCTACAATGAGCAGTTCTTC. Encoded protein: CASSPDLGVPSYNEQFF.

This clonotype was counted many times. The gene calls are TRBV6-2 or TRBV6-3 and TRBJ2-3; D possibly corresponds to TRBD2 (6 bases). This CDR3 has 15 amino acids. CDR1 and CDR2 (germline): MNHEY, SVGEGT. Trimming cost V 6 bases and J 3 bases, with 16 bases left between them. The CDR3 sequence: CASSRGLPGTDTQYF. As DNA, the CDR3 is TGTGCCAGCAGCCGGGGACTCCCGGGGACAGATACGCAGTATTTT.

The genes are TRBV28 and TRBJ1-2, with 7 bases fitting TRBD1. The germline CDR1 and CDR2 sequences are MDHEN and SYDVKM. The junction had 12 bases not matched to a gene; V was cut back by 3 bases and J by 8 bases. This CDR3 has 15 amino acids. The DNA of the CDR3 is TGTGCCAGCAGTTTTTACTCCCGACAGGGCGGCGGCTACACCTTC. Translation gives CASSFYSRQGGGYTF.

This clonotype was seen ten or more times. The V and J genes are TRBV5-6 and TRBJ1-1; no definite D call. V was pared by 0 bases and J by 5 bases, with 17 bases between. CDR3 length: 16 residues. Per the germline V gene, CDR1 is SGHDT and CDR2 is YYEEEE. The CDR3 spells CASSLDGSFPGTEAFF. The CDR3 DNA follows: TGTGCCAGCAGCTTGGACGGCTCCTTCCCGGGAACTGAAGCTTTCTTT.

This clonotype was detected many times. The rearrangement links TRBV9 to TRBJ2-5; 8 nucleotides align to TRBD1. The germline CDR1 and CDR2 sequences are SGDLS and YYNGEE. The CDR3 length is 14 residues. V gave up 4 bases and J gave up 1 base; unmatched junction bases: 3. In nucleotides, the CDR3 is TGTGCCAGCAGCCGAACAGGGGGCCAAGAGACCCAGTACTTC. Amino acids: CASSRTGGQETQYF.